What follows are 23 T cell receptor beta chains derived from one specimen sequenced in a study of T cells in Graves' hyperthyroidism and ophthalmopathy. Researchers took RNA transcripts and amplified the TCR beta CDR3 regions from them. The TCR CDR3 first-round RT-PCR relied on the HTBI primer set. A single record per CDR3 protein comes from TCRdb applying MiXCR to the multiplex PCR reads. The sample contains about 160,000 distinct CDR3 sequences, about 9% of which appear only once. The specimen sequenced was blood. These receptors all come from a woman younger than 35 with Graves' hyperthyroidism that later progressed to Graves' ophthalmopathy.

The sample holds a few counts of this clonotype. This chain joins TRBV5-1 and TRBJ2-5, with D unresolved. Germline CDR1 and CDR2: SGHRS and YFSETQ. The CDR3 contains 14 residues. The V and J ends lost 1 base and 2 bases respectively, with 9 bases between them. CDR3 in DNA: TGCGCCAGCAGCTTGCTGGGCTTACAAGAGACCCAGTACTTC. Its protein is CASSLLGLQETQYF. Looking up the rest from reference TRBV5-1 and TRBJ2-5 gives the full variable domain: KAGVTQTPRYLIKTRGQQVTLSCSPISGHRSVSWYQQTPGQGLQFLFEYFSETQRNKGNFPGRFSGRQFSNSRSEMNVSTLELGDSALYLCASSLLGLQETQYFGPGTRLLVL.

This clonotype was seen repeatedly, ten times or more. The V call is TRBV2, the J call TRBJ2-1; D gene unclear. V was cut by 8 bases and J by 8 bases, with 7 bases left in between. CDR3 size: 10 residues. Germline assignment: CDR1 SNHLY and CDR2 FYNNEI. CDR3 protein: CASGTYEQFF. The CDR3 DNA is TGTGCCAGCGGTACCTATGAGCAGTTCTTC.

This clonotype was counted at least ten times. V and J are TRBV7-2 and TRBJ2-5, with a possible D match to TRBD1 (5 bases). The CDR3 extends over 16 amino acids. Germline V gene lookup returns CDR1 SGHTA and CDR2 FQGNSA. V was pared by 0 bases and J by 2 bases, with 13 bases between. Written as DNA, the CDR3 is TGTGCCAGCAGCTTAGCGCTAAGTAAGGGGCAAGAGACCCAGTACTTC. Translated: CASSLALSKGQETQYF. The full variable domain, with the rest looked up from reference TRBV7-2 and TRBJ2-5, is GAGVSQSPSNKVTEKGKDVELRCDPISGHTALYWYRQSLGQGLEFLIYFQGNSAPDKSGLPSDRFSAERTGGSVSTLTIQRTQQEDSAVYLCASSLALSKGQETQYFGPGTRLLVL.

This clonotype was picked up a small number of times. The chain couples TRBV20-1 to TRBJ2-3, with 13 bases lining up with TRBD2. The CDR3 has 14 amino acids. Germline CDR1 and CDR2: DFQATT and SNEGSKA (reference sequence). V was clipped by 7 bases and J by 4 bases; unmatched bases: 5. Written as DNA, the CDR3 is TGCAGTGTCTGGACTAGCGGGGGTGCAGATACGCAGTATTTT. This gives the protein CSVWTSGGADTQYF.

This clonotype was detected ten times or more. The rearrangement links TRBV2 to TRBJ2-1; D is unresolved. Trimming pared 3 bases from V and 8 bases from J, leaving 14 bases between. Germline CDR1 is SNHLY and CDR2 is FYNNEI. The CDR3 is 14 amino acids. The DNA of the CDR3 is TGTGCCAGCAGTGATCTAGGTCCCATGGATGAGCAGTTCTTC. Amino acid sequence: CASSDLGPMDEQFF.

This clonotype turned up a few times. The chain joins TRBV14 to TRBJ1-6; D is uncertain. The CDR3 spans 17 residues. Trimming left V 1 base short and J 10 bases short, with 20 bases between. The V gene's germline CDR1 is SGHDN and CDR2 FVKESK. This CDR3 is CASSQGYTTWSLSPLHF. CDR3 DNA: TGTGCCAGCAGCCAAGGTTACACGACCTGGTCGCTGTCACCCCTCCACTTT.

In DNA, the CDR3 is TGTGCCAGCGGAGGACAGGGTAGGTGGGATACGCAGTATTTT. Its translation is CASGGQGRWDTQYF. The rearrangement joins TRBV9 to TRBJ2-3, with 8 nucleotides matching TRBD1. The germline V gene has CDR1 SGDLS and CDR2 YYNGEE. This CDR3 is built from 14 residues. The trim removed 7 bases at V and 6 bases at J, leaving 10 bases unmatched.

This clonotype was seen repeatedly, ten times or more. The chain carries TRBV7-2 and TRBJ1-4, with no clear D. V dropped 5 bases and J dropped 7 bases, with 14 bases sitting between them. Germline V gene data show CDR1 as SGHTA and CDR2 as FQGNSA. CDR3 length: 14 residues. CDR3 residues: CASSPGAGVEKLFF. For the CDR3, the DNA is TGTGCCAGCAGCCCCGGAGCCGGGGTTGAAAAACTGTTTTTT.

The rearrangement links TRBV5-1 to TRBJ2-2, with D perhaps TRBD1 (5 bases). CDR1 SGHRS and CDR2 YFSETQ come from the germline V gene. Trimming took off 8 bases at V and 0 bases at J, with 11 bases between the two ends. The CDR3 is 14 amino acids. CDR3 region: CASQQETNTGELFF. CDR3 DNA: TGCGCCAGTCAACAGGAGACGAACACCGGGGAGCTGTTTTTT.

In this sample, this clonotype turned up many times. The chain couples TRBV28 to TRBJ1-5, with 10 bases aligning to TRBD1. This CDR3 region has 16 residues. CDR1 and CDR2 from the germline V gene are MDHEN and SYDVKM. After removal of 6 bases from V and 7 bases from J, the junction contained 12 bases not matched to a gene. CDR3 in DNA: TGTGCCAGCAGCCGTACCGGGACAGGGGCACGCCAGCCCCAGCATTTT. Protein: CASSRTGTGARQPQHF.

This clonotype came up a few times. V usage is TRBV30 and J usage is TRBJ1-3; D ambiguous. Germline values: CDR1 GTSNPN, CDR2 SVGIG (reference sequence). The CDR3 totals 15 residues. The V end was cut by 1 base, the J end by 0 bases, with 10 bases between. The CDR3 loop reads CAWSGMWSSGNTIYF. CDR3 DNA: TGTGCCTGGAGTGGGATGTGGAGCTCTGGAAACACCATATATTTT.

The sample holds many counts of this clonotype. The chain is built from TRBV12-3 or TRBV12-4 and TRBJ2-3, with 9 positions matching TRBD2. The CDR3 runs 14 residues. With 7 bases clipped from V and 2 bases from J, the junction kept 4 bases outside the gene matches. As DNA, the CDR3 is TGTGCCAGCAAGCTAGCGGGAAACACAGATACGCAGTATTTT. Its translation: CASKLAGNTDTQYF.

This clonotype was recorded many times. The rearrangement links TRBV7-8 to TRBJ1-6; possibly TRBD1 for D (6 bases). In germline, CDR1 is SGHVS, CDR2 FQNEAQ. The length of the CDR3 is 14 residues. V gave up 5 bases and J gave up 9 bases, with 14 bases separating them. The CDR3 nucleotides read TGTGCCAGCAGCCTCAACAGGGCAAGTTCACCCCTCCACTTT. Its protein product is CASSLNRASSPLHF.

This chain uses TRBV6-1 with TRBJ2-7, with 11 bases aligning to TRBD2. Trimming removed 7 bases from V and 4 bases from J; junction bases left unmatched: 6. Germline CDR1 reads MNHNS; CDR2 reads SASEGT. The CDR3 consists of 14 residues. The CDR3 loop reads CASKIAGGPYEQYF. The DNA of the CDR3 is TGTGCCAGCAAAATAGCGGGAGGGCCTTACGAGCAGTACTTC.

This clonotype was observed a handful of times. The rearrangement uses TRBV5-1 and TRBJ2-5; 13 bases agree with TRBD2. The CDR3 runs to 21 residues. Per the germline V gene, CDR1 is SGHRS and CDR2 is YFSETQ. V was clipped by 4 bases and J by 0 bases; unmatched bases: 18. This CDR3 is CASSPTRITGTSGTYQETQYF. Here the CDR3 DNA reads TGCGCCAGCAGCCCGACCAGGATAACCGGGACTAGCGGGACGTACCAAGAGACCCAGTACTTC.

This clonotype was counted many times. This chain uses TRBV7-9 with TRBJ1-2; perhaps TRBD1 as D (5 bases). CDR1 and CDR2 (germline): SEHNR, FQNEAQ (reference sequence). This CDR3 contains 13 residues. Trimming shortened V by 2 bases and J by 6 bases, and 10 bases separated the two germline ends. The CDR3 DNA sequence: TGTGCCAGCAGCTTATTGGGGGGGGATGGCTACACCTTC. Translated, it gives CASSLLGGDGYTF.

This clonotype was counted many times. The rearrangement joins TRBV7-6 to TRBJ2-1, with a possible D match to TRBD2 (6 bases). The germline CDR1 and CDR2 sequences are SGHVS and FNYEAQ. The CDR3 covers 13 residues. Trimming shortened V by 2 bases and J by 8 bases, and 10 bases separated the two germline ends. CDR3 loop: CASSLLASDEQFF. As DNA, the CDR3 is TGTGCCAGCAGCTTACTAGCGTCCGATGAGCAGTTCTTC.

This clonotype was detected ten times or more. V usage is TRBV3-1 and J usage is TRBJ1-5; D is unclear. Germline CDR1 is LGHDT and CDR2 is YNNKEL (reference sequence). Trimming removed 0 bases at V and 9 bases at J, with 15 bases between. CDR3 size: 15 residues. The DNA for the CDR3 is TGTGCCAGCAGCCAAGAGTTCGGACCTGCGGGGCCCCAGCATTTT. Its protein is CASSQEFGPAGPQHF.

This clonotype was counted many times. The genes are TRBV20-1 and TRBJ1-1, with D tentatively TRBD1 (6 bases). Germline V CDR1 and CDR2: DFQATT, SNEGSKA (reference sequence). The CDR3 has 16 amino acids. With 2 bases removed from V and 0 bases from J, the gap between germline ends came to 16 bases. The CDR3 DNA sequence: TGCAGTGCTAGACCCCCAGGGGAGGCTATGAACACTGAAGCTTTCTTT. Translation gives CSARPPGEAMNTEAFF.

This chain connects TRBV4-2 to TRBJ1-2; a possible D gene is TRBD1 (5 bases). The CDR3 has 13 residues. V lost 2 bases, J lost 8 bases, and 12 bases lay in between. Germline lookup yields CDR1 LGHNA and CDR2 YNFKEQ. This chain's CDR3 is CASSQSREQGYTF. In DNA, the CDR3 is TGTGCCAGCAGCCAATCCAGGGAGCAAGGCTACACCTTC.

This clonotype was found many times. The chain couples TRBV7-6 to TRBJ2-7; 8 bases match TRBD1. The CDR3 spans 14 residues. Germline trimming cut 5 bases from V and 3 bases from J; bases unmatched to any gene: 6. Germline lookup yields CDR1 SGHVS and CDR2 FNYEAQ. CDR3 protein: CASSNRDRFYEQYF. The CDR3 DNA sequence: TGTGCCAGCAGCAACCGGGACAGGTTCTACGAGCAGTACTTC.

The genes are TRBV7-2 and TRBJ1-5; 8 bases are a match to TRBD1. V gave up 2 bases and J gave up 2 bases; unmatched junction bases: 5. Per the germline V gene, CDR1 is SGHTA and CDR2 is FQGNSA. CDR3 length: 16 amino acids. DNA for the CDR3: TGTGCCAGCAGCTTAAGCGTGACAGGGGGCAATCAGCCCCAGCATTTT. This gives the protein CASSLSVTGGNQPQHF. The whole variable domain, remainder taken from reference TRBV7-2 and TRBJ1-5, is GAGVSQSPSNKVTEKGKDVELRCDPISGHTALYWYRQSLGQGLEFLIYFQGNSAPDKSGLPSDRFSAERTGGSVSTLTIQRTQQEDSAVYLCASSLSVTGGNQPQHFGDGTRLSIL.

Ten or more counts support this clonotype. The chain joins TRBV28 to TRBJ1-1; D possibly corresponds to TRBD1 (6 bases). This CDR3 has 17 amino acids. The V gene's germline CDR1 is MDHEN and CDR2 SYDVKM. Trimming took off 4 bases at V and 1 base at J, with 19 bases between the two ends. CDR3 in amino acids: CASSSPGDRWGNTEAFF. CDR3 sequence (DNA): TGTGCCAGCAGTTCGCCAGGGGACCGGTGGGGGAACACTGAAGCTTTCTTT.